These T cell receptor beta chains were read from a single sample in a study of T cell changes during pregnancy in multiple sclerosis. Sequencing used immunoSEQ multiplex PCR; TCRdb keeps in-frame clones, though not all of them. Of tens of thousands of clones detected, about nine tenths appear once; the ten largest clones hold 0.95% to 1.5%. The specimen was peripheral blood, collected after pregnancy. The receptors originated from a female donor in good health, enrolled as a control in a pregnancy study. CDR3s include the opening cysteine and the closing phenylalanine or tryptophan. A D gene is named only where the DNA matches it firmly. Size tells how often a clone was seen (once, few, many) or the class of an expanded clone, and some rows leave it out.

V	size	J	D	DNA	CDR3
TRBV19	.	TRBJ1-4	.	TGTGCCAGTAGTACCCGAGGCCAGAGAAATGAAAAACTGTTTTTT	CASSTRGQRNEKLFF
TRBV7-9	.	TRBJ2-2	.	TGTGCCAGCAGCCGCTCTAGAGAAGGGGAGCTGTTTTTT	CASSRSREGELFF
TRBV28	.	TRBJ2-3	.	TGTGCCAGCGAGCCCAATAGCGACGATACGCAGTATTTT	CASEPNSDDTQYF
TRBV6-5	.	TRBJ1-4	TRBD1	TGTGCCAGCAGTAGACAGGGATCTAATGAAAAACTGTTTTTT	CASSRQGSNEKLFF
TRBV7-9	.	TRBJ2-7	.	TGTGCCAGCAGCTTAGGGGGGGACTCATTCTCCTACGAGCAGTACTTC	CASSLGGDSFSYEQYF
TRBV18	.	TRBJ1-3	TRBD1	TGTGCCAGCTCACCACGAGGACAGGGGGCTGGAAACACCATATATTTT	CASSPRGQGAGNTIYF
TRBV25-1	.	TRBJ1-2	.	TGTGCCAGCAGTGAGCGGCGTGGTGGCTATGGCTACACCTTC	CASSERRGGYGYTF
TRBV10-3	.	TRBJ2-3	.	TGTGCCATCAGCCCGAACCCCTCCGGGATCACAGATACGCAGTATTTT	CAISPNPSGITDTQYF
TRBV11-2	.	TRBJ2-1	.	TGTGCCAGCAGCTTAGTAGGCCAAGGGCAAGAGGGTGAGCAGTTCTTC	CASSLVGQGQEGEQFF
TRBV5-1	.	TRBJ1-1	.	TGCGCCAGCAGCTTGGGAGACTCTGCGACTGAAGCTTTCTTT	CASSLGDSATEAFF
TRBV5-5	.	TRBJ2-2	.	TGTGCCAGCAGCTTGGGCAGGGGGGAGAACACCGGGGAGCTGTTTTTT	CASSLGRGENTGELFF
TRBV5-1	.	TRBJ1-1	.	TGCGCCAGCAGCTTGGCCCTAGGGAACACTGAAGCTTTCTTT	CASSLALGNTEAFF
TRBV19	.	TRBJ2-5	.	TGTGCCAGTAGTTCTTTATACCAAGAGACCCAGTACTTC	CASSSLYQETQYF
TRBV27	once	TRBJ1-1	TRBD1	TGTGCCAGCAGTTGGACAGGGGACACTGAAGCTTTCTTT	CASSWTGDTEAFF
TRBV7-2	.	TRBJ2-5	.	TGTGCCAGCAGCTTAGCCAGGGTTTTAGAGACCCAGTACTTC	CASSLARVLETQYF
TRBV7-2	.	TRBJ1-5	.	TGTGCCAGCAGCTTAGGTCAGAATAATCAGCCCCAGCATTTT	CASSLGQNNQPQHF
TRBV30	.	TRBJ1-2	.	TGTGCCTGGAGTCGGGGGGGCAACTATGGCTACACCTTC	CAWSRGGNYGYTF
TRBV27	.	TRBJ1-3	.	TGTGCCAGCAGTCTAAGGGGGACGGCCTCTAGCTCTGGAAACACCATATATTTT	CASSLRGTASSSGNTIYF
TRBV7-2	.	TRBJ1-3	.	TGTGCCAGCAGCTTAGCGGCAGGTTACTCTGGAAACACCATATATTTT	CASSLAAGYSGNTIYF
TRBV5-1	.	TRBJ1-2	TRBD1	TGCGCCAGCAGCCTCGGGACAGTCAACTATGGCTACACCTTC	CASSLGTVNYGYTF
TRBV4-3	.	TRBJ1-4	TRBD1	TGCGCCAGCAGCCAAGATCAGGGACAGGGTTATGAAAAACTGTTTTTT	CASSQDQGQGYEKLFF
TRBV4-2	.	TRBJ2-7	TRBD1	TGTGCCAGCAGCCCGGAGGGACAGGGCTCCTACGAGCAGTACTTC	CASSPEGQGSYEQYF
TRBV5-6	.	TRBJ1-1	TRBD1	TGTGCCAGCAGCATAAACAGGGGTCGGACTGAAGCTTTCTTT	CASSINRGRTEAFF
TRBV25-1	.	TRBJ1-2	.	TGTGCCAGCAGTGAGAGGGTGCATGGCTACACCTTC	CASSERVHGYTF
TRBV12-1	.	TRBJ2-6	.	TGTGCCAGCAGCGAGACGTATATAGGACAAAGTCGGGCCAACGTCCTGACTTTC	CASSETYIGQSRANVLTF
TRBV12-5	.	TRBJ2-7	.	TGTGCTAGTGGTTTGGTATCCTGGCAGGGGCCGAGGGCCTACGAGCAGTACTTC	CASGLVSWQGPRAYEQYF
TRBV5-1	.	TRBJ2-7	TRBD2	TGCGCCAGCAGCTTGGGGACTAGCGGGTTGTCCTACGAGCAGTACTTC	CASSLGTSGLSYEQYF
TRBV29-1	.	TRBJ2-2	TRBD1	TGCAGCGTTGGGGCAGGGGGCGCCAGGACCGGGGAGCTGTTTTTT	CSVGAGGARTGELFF
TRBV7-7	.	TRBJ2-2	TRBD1	TGTGCCAGCAGCGCAGGGACAGCAACCACCGGGGAGCTGTTTTTT	CASSAGTATTGELFF
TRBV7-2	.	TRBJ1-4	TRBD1	TGTGCCAGCAGGGGACAGGGGAGGGGGAATGAAAAACTGTTTTTT	CASRGQGRGNEKLFF
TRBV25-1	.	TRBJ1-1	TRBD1	TGTGCCAGCAGTGAGTGGGGACAGGGGGCGCCGGGGACTGAAGCTTTCTTT	CASSEWGQGAPGTEAFF
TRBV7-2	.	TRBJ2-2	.	TGTGCCAGCAGCTTACCTAGTCTGGTCGGGGAGCTGTTTTTT	CASSLPSLVGELFF
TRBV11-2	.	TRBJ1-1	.	TGTGCCAGCAGCTTAATCCCCACAGTGGGCACTGAAGCTTTCTTT	CASSLIPTVGTEAFF
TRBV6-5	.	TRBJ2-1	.	TGTGCCAGCAGTTACTCGTACTCCAACAATGAGCAGTTCTTC	CASSYSYSNNEQFF
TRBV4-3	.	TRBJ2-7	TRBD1	TGCGCCAGCAGCCAGACCACCGGGACAGGGGCCTACGAGCAGTACTTC	CASSQTTGTGAYEQYF
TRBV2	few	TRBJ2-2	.	TGTGCCAGCATCAGGGGACCGAGGGACACCGGGGAGCTGTTTTTT	CASIRGPRDTGELFF
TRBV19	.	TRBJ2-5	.	TGTGCCAGTAGTATTAACCAGGGGGGCAAGTACTTC	CASSINQGGKYF
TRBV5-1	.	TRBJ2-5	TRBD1	TGCGCCAGCAGCTTGGCCGCGACAGGGGGCCGAAGGATTGTAGAGACCCAGTACTTC	CASSLAATGGRRIVETQYF
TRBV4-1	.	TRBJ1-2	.	TGCGCCAGCAGCCAACCGCCTTGGAGGGGCGTCTATGGCTACACCTTC	CASSQPPWRGVYGYTF
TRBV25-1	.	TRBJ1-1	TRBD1	TGTGCCAGCAGTGAAGGGGACAGGGTCGTCGTTGAAGCTTTCTTT	CASSEGDRVVVEAFF
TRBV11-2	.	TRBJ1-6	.	TGTGCCAGCAGCTTAGGGTACCAGGCAGATTCACCCCTCCACTTT	CASSLGYQADSPLHF
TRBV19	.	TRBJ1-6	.	TGTGCCAGTAGTATAGTGCGGTCGGCGGGATCACCCCTCCACTTT	CASSIVRSAGSPLHF
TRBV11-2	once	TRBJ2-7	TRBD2	TGTGCCAGCAGCTTGACGCTGACTAGCGGGAGGGCCTACGAGCAGTACTTC	CASSLTLTSGRAYEQYF